This T cell receptor (beta chain) is from a study of shared clonotypes between healthy human individuals. Study information: Donor composition was a couple of women and a few men, aged 18 to 49.

TCRdb's copy holds only in-frame clones and misses some; the assay was immunoSEQ multiplex PCR. The sample lists some 2.4 million clones; under 95% were seen once. Findings and limits, study-wide: Several donors showed sharing of about 5.5% of naive CD4 clonotypes. Sorted-subset samples were not fully sequenced, rarefaction indicated.

Healthy HIV-negative adults without recent acute infections or vaccinations served as donors. This CDR3 region has 15 residues. CDR1 is SGDLS, CDR2 YYNGEE, per germline. The V end was cut by 4 bases, the J end by 8 bases, with 19 bases between. Worth noting for this clone: Its antigen is not identified.

This clonotype was obtained from a man younger than 35 in good health. Some clones in this sample may be carry-over from other donors' samples. This rearrangement joins TRBV9 to TRBJ2-1; the D gene is possibly TRBD2 (5 bases). Sequences were obtained from naive CD4+ T cells from PBMCs. Subset described: CD45RA+ positively selected. The CDR3 protein is CASSPSGESGHEQFF. Written as DNA, the CDR3 is TGTGCCAGCAGCCCCTCCGGGGAGTCGGGCCATGAGCAGTTCTTC.